A selection of T cell receptor beta chains follows, all from one sample in a study of radiation and T cells in renal cell carcinoma. Clones were read by immunoSEQ multiplex PCR, and TCRdb kept only the in-frame ones, dropping some. Of more than 65,000 clones listed, about 86% were seen once; the top ten hold approximately 24%. The source was blood, collected from a patient whose treatment included radiotherapy and nephrectomy. The receptors were sampled from a woman between 45 and 60 years old with renal cell carcinoma. Each CDR3 is given with its conserved first and last residue. Fields, in order: V gene, D gene, clone size, J gene, CDR3 DNA, CDR3 protein. A D gene is named only where the DNA matches it firmly. Only part of the rows carry a size: once, few, many, or a class if the clone is expanded.

v_gene: TRBV10-1
d_gene: .
abundance: .
j_gene: TRBJ1-1
CDR3nt: TGCGCCAGCAGGCCTGACGGAAACACTGAAGCTTTCTTT
CDR3aa: CASRPDGNTEAFF

v_gene: TRBV18
d_gene: TRBD2
abundance: .
j_gene: TRBJ2-2
CDR3nt: TGTGCCAGCTCACTAACACTAGCGGGAGTTTCCGGGGAGCTGTTTTTT
CDR3aa: CASSLTLAGVSGELFF

v_gene: TRBV7-9
d_gene: .
abundance: .
j_gene: TRBJ2-5
CDR3nt: TGTGCCAGCAGCTCCTACGGGGCGGGGTTAGCGGAGCACCAAGAGACCCAGTACTTC
CDR3aa: CASSSYGAGLAEHQETQYF

v_gene: TRBV29-1
d_gene: .
abundance: once
j_gene: TRBJ2-5
CDR3nt: TGCGGCGGCGGGGGCCGGGACGGAGAGACCCAGTACTTC
CDR3aa: CGGGGRDGETQYF

v_gene: TRBV7-9
d_gene: .
abundance: .
j_gene: TRBJ1-2
CDR3nt: TGTGCCAGCAGCTCCCAGGACAGCTATGGCTACACCTTC
CDR3aa: CASSSQDSYGYTF

v_gene: TRBV27
d_gene: TRBD2
abundance: .
j_gene: TRBJ2-3
CDR3nt: TGTGCCAGCAGTTTAGAGCGGGGGATCCCCACAGATACGCAGTATTTT
CDR3aa: CASSLERGIPTDTQYF

v_gene: TRBV4-2
d_gene: .
abundance: .
j_gene: TRBJ2-3
CDR3nt: TGTGCCAGCAGCCAAGATCTTGCAGATACGCAGTATTTT
CDR3aa: CASSQDLADTQYF

v_gene: TRBV25-1
d_gene: .
abundance: .
j_gene: TRBJ2-1
CDR3nt: TGTGCCAGCAGTCTCCGACGGGATGGGAGCTCCTACAATGAGCAGTTCTTC
CDR3aa: CASSLRRDGSSYNEQFF

v_gene: TRBV7-8
d_gene: .
abundance: .
j_gene: TRBJ2-5
CDR3nt: TGTGCCAGCAGCCACCGGGGAGAGACCCAGTACTTC
CDR3aa: CASSHRGETQYF

v_gene: TRBV7-2
d_gene: .
abundance: .
j_gene: TRBJ2-3
CDR3nt: TGTGCCAGCAGCTCTCAAGGGGCAACAGATACGCAGTATTTT
CDR3aa: CASSSQGATDTQYF

v_gene: TRBV4-1
d_gene: .
abundance: .
j_gene: TRBJ1-4
CDR3nt: TGCGCCAGCAGCCAAGATCCGGCAGCAACTAATGAAAAACTGTTTTTT
CDR3aa: CASSQDPAATNEKLFF

v_gene: TRBV6-6
d_gene: TRBD1
abundance: .
j_gene: TRBJ2-4
CDR3nt: TGTGCCAGCAGCAACAGGGGGACGAACGAGAACATTCAGTACTTC
CDR3aa: CASSNRGTNENIQYF

v_gene: TRBV7-2
d_gene: TRBD2
abundance: .
j_gene: TRBJ2-7
CDR3nt: TGTGCCAGCAGCTCTAGCGGCTCCTACGAGCAGTACTTC
CDR3aa: CASSSSGSYEQYF

v_gene: TRBV6-4
d_gene: .
abundance: .
j_gene: TRBJ1-2
CDR3nt: TGTGCCAGCAGTGCAGAACGTTGGAGGGACACCTTC
CDR3aa: CASSAERWRDTF

v_gene: TRBV28
d_gene: .
abundance: .
j_gene: TRBJ1-1
CDR3nt: TGTGCCAGCAGCCCATGGGAGACAGGTCGAGCTTTCTTT
CDR3aa: CASSPWETGRAFF

v_gene: TRBV6-5
d_gene: .
abundance: .
j_gene: TRBJ2-7
CDR3nt: TGTGCCAGCAGTTCCACTCCCCCGTACGAGCAGTACTTC
CDR3aa: CASSSTPPYEQYF

v_gene: TRBV11-3
d_gene: TRBD1
abundance: .
j_gene: TRBJ2-2
CDR3nt: TGTGCCAGCAGCCCGCGGGGCAGGGGGCGAGTGACCGGGGAGCTGTTTTTT
CDR3aa: CASSPRGRGRVTGELFF

v_gene: TRBV5-4
d_gene: .
abundance: .
j_gene: TRBJ1-2
CDR3nt: TGTGCCAGCAGCTTGAGACGGGGCTATGGCTACACCTTC
CDR3aa: CASSLRRGYGYTF

v_gene: TRBV11-2
d_gene: .
abundance: .
j_gene: TRBJ1-1
CDR3nt: TGTGCCAGCAGCGCCAGCATCTCGATGAACACTGAAGCTTTCTTT
CDR3aa: CASSASISMNTEAFF

v_gene: TRBV7-3
d_gene: .
abundance: .
j_gene: TRBJ2-2
CDR3nt: TGTGCCAGCAGCTTAATTCCCCTTTCGGGCACCGGGGAGCTGTTTTTT
CDR3aa: CASSLIPLSGTGELFF

v_gene: TRBV4-1
d_gene: .
abundance: .
j_gene: TRBJ2-5
CDR3nt: TGCGCCAGCAGCCAAGAGCCTCGGGCCCTGTCGGAGACCCAGTACTTC
CDR3aa: CASSQEPRALSETQYF

v_gene: TRBV19
d_gene: .
abundance: .
j_gene: TRBJ2-1
CDR3nt: TGTGCCAGTAGTATAGGCGGGACTTACTCCTACTACAATGAGCAGTTCTTC
CDR3aa: CASSIGGTYSYYNEQFF

v_gene: TRBV10-1
d_gene: .
abundance: .
j_gene: TRBJ1-1
CDR3nt: TGCGCCAGCAGTGAAGGACAGAAGAACACTGAAGCTTTCTTT
CDR3aa: CASSEGQKNTEAFF

v_gene: TRBV4-3
d_gene: .
abundance: .
j_gene: TRBJ2-5
CDR3nt: TGCGCCAGCAGCCAAGAGGCGGGCGGGGTTGAGACCCAGTACTTC
CDR3aa: CASSQEAGGVETQYF

v_gene: TRBV7-8
d_gene: TRBD2
abundance: .
j_gene: TRBJ2-7
CDR3nt: TGTGCCAGCAGCTTAGGGAGCGGGAGTCGGGAGCAGTACTTC
CDR3aa: CASSLGSGSREQYF

v_gene: TRBV2
d_gene: TRBD1
abundance: .
j_gene: TRBJ1-2
CDR3nt: TGTGCCAGCAGCACAGGGGGACGGAACTATGGCTACACCTTC
CDR3aa: CASSTGGRNYGYTF

v_gene: TRBV5-1
d_gene: .
abundance: .
j_gene: TRBJ2-1
CDR3nt: TGCGCCAGCAGCTTTAGAAGTGGGGGGTCCTACAATGAGCAGTTCTTC
CDR3aa: CASSFRSGGSYNEQFF

v_gene: TRBV27
d_gene: TRBD1
abundance: .
j_gene: TRBJ2-5
CDR3nt: TGTGCCAGCGCCCACGGGGGACAGGCCTTACAAGAGACCCAGTACTTC
CDR3aa: CASAHGGQALQETQYF

v_gene: TRBV19
d_gene: .
abundance: .
j_gene: TRBJ2-7
CDR3nt: TGTGCCAGTAGTTTAGACCCCGGTGGTTCCTACGAGCAGTACTTC
CDR3aa: CASSLDPGGSYEQYF

v_gene: TRBV10-3
d_gene: .
abundance: .
j_gene: TRBJ2-7
CDR3nt: TGTGCCATCAGTGAGCTGGGCCCCACCTACGAGCAGTACTTC
CDR3aa: CAISELGPTYEQYF

v_gene: TRBV7-2
d_gene: TRBD1
abundance: .
j_gene: TRBJ2-7
CDR3nt: TGTGCCAGCAGCTACCGGACAGGGGACAACTACGAGCAGTACTTC
CDR3aa: CASSYRTGDNYEQYF

v_gene: TRBV5-4
d_gene: .
abundance: few
j_gene: TRBJ1-2
CDR3nt: TGTGCCAGCAGCTTGGATGGCTATGGCTACACCTTC
CDR3aa: CASSLDGYGYTF

v_gene: TRBV4-1
d_gene: .
abundance: .
j_gene: TRBJ1-1
CDR3nt: TGCGCCAGCAGCCAAGAGGGTCCGAATGAAGCTTTCTTT
CDR3aa: CASSQEGPNEAFF

v_gene: TRBV2
d_gene: .
abundance: .
j_gene: TRBJ1-6
CDR3nt: TGTGCCAGCGACACCTCCCGAGGGTCACCCCTCCACTTT
CDR3aa: CASDTSRGSPLHF